One and the same sample provided the 32 T cell receptor beta chains below, sequenced in a study of cytomegalovirus exposure and HLA in healthy donors. Assay used: immunoSEQ multiplex PCR; TCRdb lists only in-frame clones, some missing. The data contain about 160,000 clones, 84% of them singletons. The source material was PBMCs. The source of these receptors is a young man in good health and CMV-seropositive.

This rearrangement joins TRBV28 to TRBJ1-1; the match to TRBD1 covers 10 bases. J was trimmed by 4 bases and V by 5 bases; bases with no gene match: 7. Germline V CDR1 and CDR2: MDHEN, SYDVKM. CDR3 length: 15 amino acids. The CDR3 here is CASSARQGAGTEAFF. CDR3 DNA sequence: TGTGCCAGCAGTGCCAGACAGGGGGCGGGCACTGAAGCTTTCTTT.

This clone appeared a few times. The rearrangement joins TRBV29-1 to TRBJ2-1; maybe TRBD2 (6 bases). This CDR3 contains 12 residues. Germline CDR1 and CDR2: SQVTM and ANQGSEA. V was clipped by 3 bases and J by 9 bases, with 12 bases between them. The CDR3 DNA reads as TGCAGCGTTGACGAGGCGGGGAGTGAGCAGTTCTTC. It translates to CSVDEAGSEQFF.

The J gene is TRBJ2-4, the V gene TRBV5-1; 7 nucleotides match TRBD2. After removal of 0 bases from V and 6 bases from J, the junction contained 6 bases not matched to a gene. Germline lookup yields CDR1 SGHRS and CDR2 YFSETQ. The CDR3 totals 15 residues. The CDR3 region is CASSLVAGVGNIQYF. In DNA form, the CDR3 reads TGCGCCAGCAGCTTGGTGGCGGGAGTTGGAAACATTCAGTACTTC.

The rearrangement uses TRBV29-1 and TRBJ2-1; 7 positions match TRBD2. The germline V gene has CDR1 SQVTM and CDR2 ANQGSEA. The J segment lost 7 bases and the V segment lost 6 bases, leaving 9 bases of the junction unmatched. The CDR3 length is 13 residues. CDR3 loop: CSVSSGVGNEQFF. DNA of the CDR3: TGCAGCGTATCCAGCGGGGTAGGGAATGAGCAGTTCTTC.

This clone was detected only a few times. The chain combines TRBV9 with TRBJ2-7; TRBD2 aligns across 7 bases. This CDR3 spans 14 amino acids. Germline CDR1 SGDLS, CDR2 YYNGEE. Trimming at V came to 2 bases and at J to 4 bases, leaving 6 bases not matched to a gene. The CDR3: CASSVGGEGYEQYF. The CDR3 DNA reads as TGTGCCAGCAGCGTCGGAGGGGAGGGATACGAGCAGTACTTC. Variable domain in full (rest from reference TRBV9 and TRBJ2-7): DSGVTQTPKHLITATGQRVTLRCSPRSGDLSVYWYQQSLDQGLQFLIQYYNGEERAKGNILERFSAQQFPDLHSELNLSSLELGDSALYFCASSVGGEGYEQYFGPGTRLTVT.

V and J are TRBV6-5 and TRBJ2-4; possibly TRBD2 for D (6 bases). V lost 5 bases to trimming and J lost 8 bases, with 13 bases between them. Germline values: CDR1 MNHEY, CDR2 SVGAGI. The CDR3 has 13 amino acids. The CDR3 loop reads CASSPGGTDIQYF. The CDR3, as DNA: TGTGCCAGCAGTCCCGGGGGAACAGACATTCAGTACTTC.

This clone appeared a few times. The V and J genes are TRBV6-6 and TRBJ1-2; weak D call: TRBD1 (6 bases). V dropped 8 bases and J dropped 6 bases, with 13 bases sitting between them. The CDR3 consists of 12 residues. Looked up from germline, CDR1 is MNHNY and CDR2 is SVGAGI (reference sequence). Here the CDR3 reads CASLGAQDGYTF. CDR3 in DNA: TGTGCCAGCTTGGGGGCGCAGGATGGCTACACCTTC.

The chain combines TRBV27 with TRBJ1-1, with D perhaps TRBD1 (6 bases). Germline V CDR1 and CDR2: MNHEY, SMNVEV (reference sequence). This CDR3 comprises 15 residues. Trimming took off 2 bases at V and 8 bases at J, with 18 bases between the two ends. The CDR3 protein is CASSLTGRGRTEAFF. As DNA, the CDR3 is TGTGCCAGCAGTTTAACGGGCAGGGGCCGAACCGAAGCTTTCTTT.

This clone has more than one count but fewer than ten. The DNA of the CDR3 is TGTGCCAGCAGCTACGCCGGGACAGCGAATGGCTACACCTTC. Amino acid sequence: CASSYAGTANGYTF. The V and J genes are TRBV6-5 and TRBJ1-2, with 7 bases identical to TRBD1. With 6 bases clipped from V and 6 bases from J, the junction kept 10 bases outside the gene matches. CDR1 is MNHEY, CDR2 SVGAGI, per germline. The CDR3 runs to 14 residues.

Here the CDR3 DNA reads TGCGCCAGCAGCCAAGAGCGGGGGGGCCAAGAGACCCAGTACTTC. The encoded protein is CASSQERGGQETQYF. V and J are TRBV4-1 and TRBJ2-5; 9 nucleotides match TRBD2. The CDR3 is made up of 15 amino acids. Germline-derived CDR1 and CDR2 are MGHRA and YSYEKL. The junction had 0 bases not matched to a gene; V was cut back by 0 bases and J by 1 base.

V usage is TRBV7-3 and J usage is TRBJ2-2; 14 bases map to TRBD2. V lost 5 bases and J lost 0; bases outside the gene matches: 5. The CDR3 totals 18 residues. CDR1 and CDR2 (germline): SGHTA, FQGTGA. The CDR3 DNA reads TGTGCCAGCAGCGTTGGACTAGCGGGAGGCGCGAACACCGGGGAGCTGTTTTTT. Its protein is CASSVGLAGGANTGELFF.

The chain links TRBV27 to TRBJ1-6; 8 positions agree with TRBD1. V lost 4 bases to trimming and J lost 7 bases; unmatched junction nucleotides: 6. CDR1 is MNHEY and CDR2 is SMNVEV in the germline V gene (reference sequence). The CDR3 has 15 amino acids. CDR3 sequence: CASSSTGAPNSPLHF. CDR3 bases: TGTGCCAGCAGTTCGACAGGGGCCCCCAATTCACCCCTCCACTTT.

The V call is TRBV7-2, the J call TRBJ2-5, with a weak D call TRBD2 (6 bases). In germline, CDR1 is SGHTA, CDR2 FQGNSA. Trimming cost V 1 base and J 5 bases, with 11 bases left between them. The CDR3 extends over 14 amino acids. The CDR3: CASSLEVGRETQYF. DNA for the CDR3: TGTGCCAGCAGCTTAGAAGTGGGGAGGGAGACCCAGTACTTC.

V is TRBV19 and J is TRBJ1-5; TRBD1 is a possible D gene (6 bases). The CDR3 totals 16 residues. Trimming pared 1 base from V and 6 bases from J, leaving 16 bases between. Germline loops: CDR1 LNHDA, CDR2 SQIVND (reference sequence). CDR3: CASSIGLRGIRQPQHF. As DNA, the CDR3 is TGTGCCAGTAGTATAGGCCTAAGGGGGATCCGTCAGCCCCAGCATTTT.

The J gene is TRBJ2-7, the V gene TRBV9; 9 bases are a match to TRBD1. V was pared by 4 bases and J by 6 bases, with 5 bases of the junction left unmatched. Germline CDR1 reads SGDLS; CDR2 reads YYNGEE. The CDR3 is made up of 13 amino acids. CDR3 region: CASSTTTGGEQYF. The CDR3 DNA reads as TGTGCCAGCAGCACAACGACAGGGGGCGAGCAGTACTTC.

By share, this clone ranks as medium-sized. The J gene is TRBJ2-7, the V gene TRBV30; possible D gene TRBD1, 7 bases. CDR1 is GTSNPN, CDR2 SVGIG, per germline (reference sequence). The CDR3 runs to 14 residues. The V and J ends lost 4 bases and 3 bases respectively, with 16 bases between them. CDR3 nucleotide sequence: TGTGCCTGGAATTGGGCCAGGGGGGACTACGAGCAGTACTTC. It encodes CAWNWARGDYEQYF.

This sequence joins TRBV5-1 and TRBJ1-1, with 11 nucleotides matching TRBD1. The CDR3 is made up of 17 amino acids. J gave up 3 bases and V 5 bases, and 12 bases lay outside the gene matches. The germline V gene has CDR1 SGHRS and CDR2 YFSETQ. The CDR3: CASRTLGQGAGDTEAFF. The CDR3 nucleotides are TGCGCCAGCAGGACCCTCGGACAGGGGGCGGGAGACACTGAAGCTTTCTTT.

The CDR3 sequence: CASIKRSYNEQFF. CDR3 coding DNA: TGTGCCAGCATCAAGCGCTCCTACAATGAGCAGTTCTTC. The chain carries TRBV28 and TRBJ2-1; D is undetermined. The CDR3 runs 13 residues. From germline, CDR1 is MDHEN and CDR2 SYDVKM. Trimming stripped 7 bases from V and 0 bases from J, with 7 bases between.

The chain carries TRBV28 and TRBJ1-6; tentatively, D is TRBD1 (6 bases). CDR3 length: 16 residues. Trimming took off 8 bases at V and 2 bases at J, with 16 bases between the two ends. CDR1 is MDHEN, CDR2 SYDVKM, per germline. CDR3 DNA sequence: TGTGCCAGCCACCAACCCGGACAGCCCTATAATTCACCCCTCCACTTT. This translates into CASHQPGQPYNSPLHF.

J is TRBJ1-1 and V is TRBV6-5; TRBD1 is a possible D gene (5 bases). CDR3 length: 16 residues. Germline V lookup: CDR1 MNHEY, CDR2 SVGAGI. Trimming removed 0 bases from V and 4 bases from J, with 15 bases in between. The CDR3 reads CASSYSTEGPGTEAFF. In nucleotides, the CDR3 is TGTGCCAGCAGTTACTCGACGGAGGGACCGGGCACTGAAGCTTTCTTT.

This clone was seen a single time. This chain uses TRBV7-2 with TRBJ1-4, with 9 bases aligning to TRBD1. The CDR3 is made up of 15 amino acids. V was clipped by 8 bases and J by 7 bases; unmatched bases: 11. Germline-derived CDR1 and CDR2 are SGHTA and FQGNSA. The CDR3 spells CASGLSGTGSEKLFF. The DNA of the CDR3 is TGTGCCAGCGGCCTCTCCGGGACAGGGAGTGAAAAACTGTTTTTT.

The chain uses TRBV7-9 and TRBJ2-7; possible D gene TRBD2, 5 bases. The V end was cut by 8 bases, the J end by 7 bases, with 6 bases between. CDR1 and CDR2 (germline): SEHNR, FQNEAQ (reference sequence). This CDR3 contains 9 residues. DNA for the CDR3: TGTGCCAGCGGACTTGAGCAGTACTTC. Its protein is CASGLEQYF.

V is TRBV2 and J is TRBJ1-1, with TRBD1 as a possible D gene (6 bases). Per germline, CDR1 SNHLY and CDR2 FYNNEI. CDR3 length: 13 amino acids. The V and J ends lost 6 bases and 1 base respectively, with 9 bases between them. Written as DNA, the CDR3 is TGTGCCAGCAGGGCGACAGGGAACACTGAAGCTTTCTTT. Amino acid sequence: CASRATGNTEAFF.

The chain combines TRBV5-4 with TRBJ1-2, with TRBD1 identical over 12 bases. Losses at the gene ends were 1 base for V and 8 bases for J; bases not matched to a gene: 6. The CDR3 consists of 15 residues. Germline values: CDR1 SGHNT, CDR2 YYREEE (reference sequence). DNA of the CDR3: TGTGCCAGCAGCTTGTCCGGGACAGGGGGCTTCGGCTACACCTTC. It translates to CASSLSGTGGFGYTF.

This clone was found once. This chain uses TRBV1 with TRBJ2-5; the table's D call, TRBD2, was not checked against the DNA. TRBV1 is recorded as a pseudogene. The CDR3 runs 17 residues. The CDR3 sequence is CTSSQERRGGIRETQYF. CDR3 in DNA: TGCACCAGCAGCCAAGAACGGCGGGGGGGCATTAGGGAGACCCAGTACTTC.

The CDR3 loop is CASSNLGGNTEAFF. CDR3 DNA: TGTGCCAGCAGCAATTTGGGGGGGAACACTGAAGCTTTCTTT. This chain connects TRBV6-5 to TRBJ1-1, with D possibly being TRBD1 (5 bases). Germline V gene data show CDR1 as MNHEY and CDR2 as SVGAGI. Trimming stripped 6 bases from V and 1 base from J, with 12 bases between. The CDR3 runs 14 residues.

V gene TRBV2 combines with J gene TRBJ2-2; possible D gene TRBD2, 5 bases. This CDR3 is 15 amino acids long. The germline gives CDR1 SNHLY, CDR2 FYNNEI. The germline V and J ends were trimmed by 4 bases and 0 bases, with 9 bases remaining between them. DNA for the CDR3: TGTGCCAGCAGTGTAGAGGGCCCGAACACCGGGGAGCTGTTTTTT. Encoded protein: CASSVEGPNTGELFF.

The chain links TRBV19 to TRBJ2-1; 8 bases agree with TRBD2. The CDR3 totals 17 residues. The germline gives CDR1 LNHDA, CDR2 SQIVND (reference sequence). Trimming removed 1 base from V and 0 bases from J; junction bases left unmatched: 5. The CDR3 sequence is CASSIAGGLSSYNEQFF. The CDR3 DNA reads TGTGCCAGTAGTATAGCGGGGGGGCTTTCCTCCTACAATGAGCAGTTCTTC.

The V call is TRBV9, the J call TRBJ2-7; the match to TRBD1 covers 7 bases. Germline assignment: CDR1 SGDLS and CDR2 YYNGEE. The CDR3 is made up of 13 amino acids. V was pared by 5 bases and J by 7 bases, with 9 bases of the junction left unmatched. The CDR3 DNA sequence: TGTGCCAGCAGTGAACAGGGGATAGGTGAGCAGTACTTC. Translation: CASSEQGIGEQYF.

This rearrangement joins TRBV10-1 to TRBJ1-5; unclear D gene. Germline CDR1 is WNHNN and CDR2 is SYGVQD (reference sequence). The germline V and J ends were trimmed by 6 bases and 7 bases, with 28 bases remaining between them. The CDR3 runs 18 residues. DNA of the CDR3: TGCGCCAGCAGCCAGCAGCGAGGGTTTGGACGGAGTTGGCAGCCCCAGCATTTT. This codes for CASSQQRGFGRSWQPQHF.

The chain recombines TRBV4-1 with TRBJ2-3; 11 nucleotides agree with TRBD2. Unmatched junction bases numbered 5, after V lost 6 bases and J lost 3 bases. Germline V gene lookup returns CDR1 MGHRA and CDR2 YSYEKL. CDR3 length: 15 residues. This CDR3 reads CASRRLAGGTDTQYF. The CDR3 DNA reads as TGCGCCAGCAGAAGGTTAGCGGGGGGGACAGATACGCAGTATTTT.

The rearrangement joins TRBV2 to TRBJ2-2, with D perhaps TRBD1 (5 bases). CDR1 and CDR2 from the germline V gene are SNHLY and FYNNEI. Trimming shortened V by 5 bases and J by 6 bases, and 13 bases separated the two germline ends. The CDR3 is made up of 14 amino acids. CDR3 region: CASSIQEGAGELFF. DNA for the CDR3: TGTGCCAGCAGTATACAGGAAGGGGCCGGGGAGCTGTTTTTT. Using reference TRBV2 and TRBJ2-2 for the parts outside the CDR3, the full variable domain is EPEVTQTPSHQVTQMGQEVILRCVPISNHLYFYWYRQILGQKVEFLVSFYNNEISEKSEIFDDQFSVERPDGSNFTLKIRSTKLEDSAMYFCASSIQEGAGELFFGEGSRLTVL.